This T cell receptor beta chain came from a study of T cells in Graves' hyperthyroidism and ophthalmopathy. Study outcomes and limitations: Blood also contained most expanded thyroid clonotypes above 0.001. A model using 13 V-J features told ophthalmopathy apart from stable hyperthyroidism.

TCR beta CDR3 regions were amplified from RNA transcripts. The HTBI primer set was used in a first-round RT-PCR of the TCR CDR3. MiXCR, applied by TCRdb to the multiplex PCR reads, yields one record per CDR3 protein. The repertoire holds 450,000 to 700,000 distinct CDR3 sequences, with around 46% as singletons. The germline gives CDR1 SNHLY, CDR2 FYNNEI. The CDR3 is made up of 11 amino acids. V lost 3 bases and J 9 bases, leaving 8 bases between the germline ends. Exclusion criteria comprised uncontrolled infection, other autoimmune disease, pregnancy or lactation. Each diagnosis was grounded in clinical symptoms, serum thyroxine and TRAb, thyroid ultrasound, and orbital computed tomography. Of note for this clonotype: The antigen is not known.

What was sequenced was peripheral blood or thyroid tissue (not recorded which). This chain connects TRBV2 to TRBJ1-2, with D possibly TRBD1 on 5 matching bases. This TCR was recovered from an adult woman with Graves' disease, either hyperthyroidism or ophthalmopathy (not recorded which). This CDR3 is CASSEGPRYTF. For the CDR3, the DNA is TGTGCCAGCAGTGAGGGACCCCGCTACACCTTC.